These 4 T cell receptor beta chains were all obtained from the same sample, sequenced in a study of T cells in Graves' hyperthyroidism and ophthalmopathy. Regions amplified from RNA transcripts were the TCR beta CDR3 regions. During a first-round RT-PCR of the TCR CDR3, the HTBI primer set was used. TCRdb re-derived calls from the multiplex PCR reads in MiXCR, one entry per CDR3 protein. The sample consists of about 580,000 distinct CDR3 sequences, just over 45% of them appearing once. Sequenced input: peripheral blood or thyroid tissue (not recorded which). The receptor source for this set is a woman under 30 with Graves' hyperthyroidism.

This clonotype was seen a single time. One junction end disagrees with the germline gene, perhaps due to a read error. In nucleotides, the CDR3 is TGTGCCAGCAGTGTAAGTAGGGTCAACACTGAAGCTTTC. Translation gives CASSVSRVNTEAF. The chain couples TRBV2 to TRBJ2-6; D gene ambiguous. This CDR3 is built from 13 residues. Germline CDR1 and CDR2: SNHLY and FYNNEI. Based on the CDR3 plus reference TRBV2 and TRBJ2-6, the full variable domain is EPEVTQTPSHQVTQMGQEVILRCVPISNHLYFYWYRQILGQKVEFLVSFYNNEISEKSEIFDDQFSVERPDGSNFTLKIRSTKLEDSAMYFCASSVSRVNTEAFGAGSRLTVL.

The rearrangement joins TRBV7-6 to TRBJ2-7, with TRBD1 matching over 10 bases. This CDR3 is built from 13 residues. In germline, CDR1 is SGHVS, CDR2 FNYEAQ. CDR3 protein: CAKRTGGPYEQYF. The CDR3 DNA reads TGTGCGAAGAGGACAGGGGGGCCCTACGAGCAGTACTTC.

This clonotype was seen a single time. The junction departs from the called germline gene at one end, perhaps through a read error. CDR3 DNA: TGCAGTGCTAGACCCGGCAGCTCCTACAAGCAGTACTTC. Protein sequence: CSARPGSSYKQYF. The rearrangement uses TRBV20-1 and TRBJ2-7, with unresolved D. The length of the CDR3 is 13 residues. Germline CDR1 DFQATT, CDR2 SNEGSKA (reference sequence).

The chain has TRBV29-1 and TRBJ1-1, with D maybe TRBD1 (5 bases). The CDR3 consists of 13 residues. In germline, CDR1 is SQVTM, CDR2 ANQGSEA. The V end lost 0 bases, the J end lost 4 bases, and 9 bases lay between the germline ends. As DNA, the CDR3 is TGCAGCGTTGAAGATCCTGGGGGCACTGAAGCTTTCTTT. The encoded protein is CSVEDPGGTEAFF.